This TCR beta chain comes out of a study of blood T cell repertoires in COVID-19. CDR1 is SNHLY, CDR2 FYNNEI, per germline. CDR3 length equals 21 residues. Germline trimming cut 6 bases from V and 4 bases from J; bases unmatched to any gene: 21. Clones were sequenced by immunoSEQ multiplex PCR, and TCRdb holds only the in-frame ones, with some missing. Of 200,000 to 300,000 clones detected, approximately 88% appear once; the ten largest clones hold roughly 27%. This clonotype was sampled from a man aged 40-49 years with acute or convalescent COVID-19. The sequenced material came from peripheral blood. The chain employs TRBV2 and TRBJ2-2; 12 bases match TRBD2. Written as DNA, the CDR3 is TGTGCCAGCAGATCCTCGAAGCTAGCGGGAGGGCCGGTGGGCGGCACCGGGGAGCTGTTTTTT. The encoded protein is CASRSSKLAGGPVGGTGELFF.